The text below deals with one T cell receptor (beta chain). As yet, its antigen is unknown. Per germline, CDR1 SGHDN and CDR2 FVKESK. V lost 0 bases to trimming and J lost 6 bases, with 11 bases between them. The CDR3 sequence is 14 residues long. The data stem from a study of T cell responses to AZD1222 COVID-19 vaccine. Some clones are missing from TCRdb's copy, which holds only in-frame ones; the method was immunoSEQ multiplex PCR. This sample has 130,000 or so clones, with about 88% found just once. Whole-study findings and limits: Clonal diversity was possibly underestimated; the donors were predominantly white British and more often female. Of the AZD1222 recipients, only 5 or 6 were seropositive at baseline.

The chain joins TRBV14 to TRBJ1-1, with D uncertain. The sequence came from an adult who received the AZD1222 COVID-19 vaccine. Specimen: peripheral blood, collected 28 days after the second AZD1222 dose. CDR3 in amino acids: CASSQDLVAPEAFF. Written as DNA, the CDR3 is TGTGCCAGCAGCCAAGATTTGGTGGCCCCTGAAGCTTTCTTT.